This paragraph reports one T cell receptor (beta chain). Antigen unknown. The CDR3 contains 16 residues. Germline V lookup: CDR1 SGHRS, CDR2 YFSETQ. V was shortened by 4 bases and J by 3 bases, with 17 bases between the two germline ends. This record belongs to a study of shared clonotypes between healthy human individuals. Turning to the study itself: Per donor, CD8 memory used one plate, CD8 naive used two, CD4 memory used three and CD4 naive used three.

General observations from the study: Sharing across four donors was highest in naive CD4 (around 5%) and lowest in memory CD8 (roughly 0.4%).

Replicate sorted-subset PCRs were loaded with approximately 190 ng DNA, tens of thousands of T cell genomes. Some clones are missing from TCRdb's copy, which holds only in-frame ones; the method was immunoSEQ multiplex PCR. The table has about 1,900,000 clones, roughly 94% seen once; the top ten hold under 1.5%. Naive CD8 cells were CD45RO-negative, positively selected for CCR7, excluding terminally differentiated effector memory CD45RA+ cells. The sequence came from a man aged 18 to 30 in good health. The chain links TRBV5-1 to TRBJ2-1, with D possibly matching TRBD1 (7 bases). Sequenced: naive CD8+ T cells sorted from blood. In DNA, the CDR3 is TGCGCCAGCAGCCCGGGGGAAGGGGGCTACTACAATGAGCAGTTCTTC. Its translation is CASSPGEGGYYNEQFF.